Described below is a single T cell receptor (beta chain) sequence and its context. These data are taken from a study of OX40 agonist ivuxolimab in advanced cancers. The protocol was immunoSEQ multiplex PCR, while the TCRdb copy is restricted to in-frame clones and leaves out a portion. There are around 38,000 clones in the sample; 82% occur only once, and approximately 8.1% lies in the top ten. The CDR3 is 17 amino acids. Germline V gives CDR1 LNHDA, CDR2 SQIVND (reference sequence). J was trimmed by 6 bases and V by 5 bases; bases with no gene match: 16. Autoimmune disease history or systemic immunosuppression meant exclusion.

The gene calls are TRBV19 and TRBJ2-1, with TRBD2 matching over 7 bases. The sample here was CD4+ or CD8+ T cells sorted from blood, taken in a trial of the OX40 agonist ivuxolimab. The clonotype was recovered from an adult with an advanced solid tumor such as melanoma, head and neck, liver or kidney cancer. Here the CDR3 DNA reads TGTGCCAGTAGTCTCCTCGAAAGGGAGGGCCGGAGCAATGAGCAGTTCTTC. Amino acids: CASSLLEREGRSNEQFF.